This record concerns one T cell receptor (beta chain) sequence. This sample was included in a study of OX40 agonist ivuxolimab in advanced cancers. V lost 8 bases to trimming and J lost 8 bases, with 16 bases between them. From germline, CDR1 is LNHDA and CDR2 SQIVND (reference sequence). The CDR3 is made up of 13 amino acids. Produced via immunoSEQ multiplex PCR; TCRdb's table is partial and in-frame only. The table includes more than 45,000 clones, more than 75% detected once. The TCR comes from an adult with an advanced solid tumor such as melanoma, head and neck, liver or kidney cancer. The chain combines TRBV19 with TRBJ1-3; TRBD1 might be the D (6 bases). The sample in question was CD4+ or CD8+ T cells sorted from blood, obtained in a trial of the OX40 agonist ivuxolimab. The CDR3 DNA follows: TGTGCCAGTTCCAGGGGCGTGAGTTACACCATATATTTT. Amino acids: CASSRGVSYTIYF.